Below, 32 T cell receptor beta chains from the same sample are listed, as sequenced in a study of CD4 T cells in relation to SARS-CoV-2 and coronaviruses. The method was immunoSEQ multiplex PCR; TCRdb's version includes in-frame clones alone and lacks a portion of them. Of 35,000 to 45,000 clones in the sample, 77% were seen once. Their antigens remain unidentified. Sequenced: memory CD4+ T cells from PBMCs, cultured in vitro. The source of these receptors is an adult with COVID-19.

The genes are TRBV18 and TRBJ2-5, with 8 bases fitting TRBD1. CDR1 and CDR2 from the germline V gene are KGHSH and LQKENI. The CDR3 consists of 15 residues. The junction had 6 bases not matched to a gene; V was cut back by 2 bases and J by 4 bases. CDR3 nucleotides: TGTGCCAGCTCACCAAATCGACAGGGGTCAGAGACCCAGTACTTC. As protein: CASSPNRQGSETQYF.

V is TRBV18 and J is TRBJ2-1, with 7 positions matching TRBD1. With 3 bases clipped from V and 3 bases from J, the junction kept 5 bases outside the gene matches. Germline lookup yields CDR1 KGHSH and CDR2 LQKENI. The CDR3 runs to 15 residues. The CDR3 region has the DNA TGTGCCAGCTCACCCACAGGGGTCATCTACAATGAGCAGTTCTTC. Translated: CASSPTGVIYNEQFF.

V and J are TRBV4-1 and TRBJ2-1; possibly TRBD2 for D (5 bases). The CDR3 is made up of 13 amino acids. In germline, CDR1 is MGHRA, CDR2 YSYEKL. Trimming stripped 1 base from V and 12 bases from J, with 13 bases between. The CDR3 sequence: CASSQGILEAQFF. Written as DNA, the CDR3 is TGCGCCAGCAGCCAAGGGATTCTGGAGGCGCAGTTCTTC.

The chain is built from TRBV28 and TRBJ2-1; a weak D match, TRBD2 (5 bases). CDR3 length equals 13 residues. V was pared by 7 bases and J by 3 bases, with 10 bases between. CDR1 and CDR2 (germline): MDHEN, SYDVKM. CDR3 loop: CASMVEGYNEQFF. The CDR3 bases are TGTGCCAGCATGGTAGAGGGCTACAATGAGCAGTTCTTC.

This chain uses TRBV18 with TRBJ2-2; 9 bases align to TRBD1. The CDR3 length is 18 residues. The V gene's germline CDR1 is KGHSH and CDR2 LQKENI. Germline trimming cut 4 bases from V and 2 bases from J; bases unmatched to any gene: 11. CDR3 sequence (DNA): TGTGCCAGCTCACGCCAAACAGGGGGCGAGGATAACACCGGGGAGCTGTTTTTT. Its translation: CASSRQTGGEDNTGELFF.

This clone was counted between two and nine times. V is TRBV5-1 and J is TRBJ1-6; D is possibly TRBD1 (5 bases). Germline CDR1 reads SGHRS; CDR2 reads YFSETQ. The CDR3 covers 16 residues. The V and J ends lost 4 bases and 9 bases respectively, with 20 bases between them. CDR3: CASSQERTISGSPLHF. The CDR3, as DNA: TGCGCCAGCAGCCAGGAGAGGACAATTTCGGGTTCACCCCTCCACTTT.

This rearrangement joins TRBV2 to TRBJ2-4; TRBD2 agrees at 8 bases. This CDR3 comprises 14 residues. V lost 7 bases to trimming and J lost 0 bases; unmatched junction nucleotides: 2. Germline CDR1 reads SNHLY; CDR2 reads FYNNEI. The CDR3 nucleotides read TGTGCCAGCAATAGCGGGATAGCCAAAAACATTCAGTACTTC. It yields the protein CASNSGIAKNIQYF.

The chain uses TRBV13 and TRBJ2-1; D may be TRBD2 (6 bases). The CDR3 consists of 18 residues. Germline V CDR1 and CDR2: PRHDT, FYEKMQ (reference sequence). The V gene lost 2 bases and the J gene lost 7 bases, with 24 bases spanning the gap. The CDR3 here is CASSLRRTNYEVPNEQFF. Written as DNA, the CDR3 is TGTGCCAGCAGCTTACGTCGGACTAATTACGAGGTCCCAAATGAGCAGTTCTTC.

This clone came up once. The chain combines TRBV2 with TRBJ2-3; D is uncertain. This CDR3 region has 13 residues. Germline CDR1 and CDR2: SNHLY and FYNNEI. Between the trimmed V and J ends, which lost 8 bases and 0 bases, there was a span of 9 bases. The DNA of the CDR3 is TGTGCCAGCGGCCTACTGAGCACAGATACGCAGTATTTT. It is translated as CASGLLSTDTQYF.

This clone was observed a few times. CDR3 sequence (DNA): TGTGCCAGCAGATACAGGGTCCTCGGCACAGATACGCAGTATTTT. Protein: CASRYRVLGTDTQYF. V is TRBV27 and J is TRBJ2-3; D is perhaps TRBD1 (6 bases). V was trimmed by 6 bases and J by 1 base, leaving 14 bases between them. Germline V gene lookup returns CDR1 MNHEY and CDR2 SMNVEV (reference sequence). The CDR3 runs 15 residues.

V is TRBV28 and J is TRBJ1-6; D gene unclear. This CDR3 has 13 amino acids. The V gene's germline CDR1 is MDHEN and CDR2 SYDVKM. V dropped 2 bases and J dropped 14 bases, with 13 bases sitting between them. CDR3 nucleotide sequence: TGTGCCAGCAGTTTACCTATCAATTCGGCCCTCCACTTT. Its translation is CASSLPINSALHF.

This chain connects TRBV6-2 or TRBV6-3 to TRBJ1-2; perhaps TRBD1 as D (5 bases). V gave up 0 bases and J gave up 5 bases, with 13 bases separating them. The CDR3 consists of 15 residues. Germline V gives CDR1 MNHEY, CDR2 SVGEGT. The CDR3 region is CASSYSSGARYGYTF. The CDR3 DNA reads TGTGCCAGCAGTTACTCGAGCGGGGCGCGATATGGCTACACCTTC.

The chain combines TRBV28 with TRBJ1-5; D unclear. Germline V lookup: CDR1 MDHEN, CDR2 SYDVKM. The length of the CDR3 is 14 residues. Trimming cost V 3 bases and J 7 bases, with 13 bases left between them. This CDR3 reads CASSFFPQLQPQHF. In DNA, the CDR3 is TGTGCCAGCAGTTTTTTTCCGCAATTACAGCCCCAGCATTTT.

CDR3 coding DNA: TGTGCCAGCCTCCCCAGGGGAGGCACTGAAGCTTTCTTT. Translation gives CASLPRGGTEAFF. The gene calls are TRBV3-1 (or the pseudogene TRBV3-2) and TRBJ1-1; D possibly corresponds to TRBD1 (6 bases). Germline V gene sequence: CDR1 LGHDT, CDR2 YNNKEL (reference sequence). V was trimmed by 8 bases and J by 4 bases, leaving 14 bases between them. The CDR3 runs to 13 residues.

This clone came up a few times. The chain's CDR3 is CAISERGGNSPLHF. The CDR3 DNA reads as TGTGCCATCAGTGAGCGCGGAGGTAATTCACCCCTCCACTTT. V and J are TRBV10-3 and TRBJ1-6; D gene ambiguous. The CDR3 contains 14 residues. The germline gives CDR1 ENHRY, CDR2 SYGVKD. V lost 2 bases to trimming and J lost 6 bases, with 8 bases between them.

This clone appeared a single time. The chain combines TRBV6-1 with TRBJ2-7; 12 bases line up with TRBD2. This CDR3 is built from 20 residues. Germline assignment: CDR1 MNHNS and CDR2 SASEGT. With V trimmed by 0 bases and J by 9 bases, 21 bases remained unmatched. DNA for the CDR3: TGTGCCAGCAGTGAAGCTCACGAACCGGGACTAGCGGGTGGGACGGGCGGGCAGTACTTC. It is translated as CASSEAHEPGLAGGTGGQYF.

The CDR3 sequence: CASSEQGPETQYF. For the CDR3, the DNA is TGTGCCAGCAGTGAGCAGGGGCCGGAGACCCAGTACTTC. This sequence joins TRBV2 and TRBJ2-5, with D possibly being TRBD1 (6 bases). Trimming pared 3 bases from V and 5 bases from J, leaving 10 bases between. Looked up from germline, CDR1 is SNHLY and CDR2 is FYNNEI. CDR3 size: 13 residues.

V usage is TRBV9 and J usage is TRBJ2-1, with D tentatively TRBD1 or TRBD2 (5 bases each). CDR3 length: 15 residues. V dropped 0 bases and J dropped 3 bases, with 10 bases sitting between them. Germline V gene data show CDR1 as SGDLS and CDR2 as YYNGEE. The CDR3 nucleotides are TGTGCCAGCAGCGTAGACCTGGGGGACTACAATGAGCAGTTCTTC. It is translated as CASSVDLGDYNEQFF.

This chain links TRBV11-1 with TRBJ2-1; 13 bases are a match to TRBD2. Losses at the gene ends were 3 bases for V and 10 bases for J; bases not matched to a gene: 6. Germline V CDR1 and CDR2: SGHAT, FQDESV (reference sequence). This CDR3 comprises 15 residues. The CDR3 loop reads CASSFRLAGGVEQFF. The DNA of the CDR3 is TGTGCCAGCAGCTTCCGACTAGCGGGGGGTGTGGAGCAGTTCTTC.

This clone showed up just once. The chain carries TRBV6-5 and TRBJ2-3; the match to TRBD1 covers 10 bases. Germline V gene lookup returns CDR1 MNHEY and CDR2 SVGAGI. V lost 6 bases and J lost 1; bases outside the gene matches: 4. This CDR3 has 15 residues. The CDR3 coding sequence is TGTGCCAGCAGCACCGGGACAGGGGGCACAGATACGCAGTATTTT. Its protein is CASSTGTGGTDTQYF.

Only one count was recorded for this clone. This sequence joins TRBV6-1 and TRBJ1-6; D is undetermined. The CDR3 is 16 amino acids. Germline V gives CDR1 MNHNS, CDR2 SASEGT. Trimming removed 0 bases at V and 8 bases at J, with 14 bases between. Here the CDR3 reads CASSEAASSVYSPLHF. In nucleotides, the CDR3 is TGTGCCAGCAGTGAAGCGGCCTCTAGTGTGTATTCACCCCTCCACTTT.

The chain links TRBV4-2 to TRBJ1-6; unclear D gene. CDR1 and CDR2 (germline): LGHNA, YNFKEQ. V was shortened by 3 bases and J by 7 bases, with 25 bases between the two germline ends. The CDR3 totals 19 residues. The CDR3 DNA is TGTGCCAGCAGCCATGATGGACCCGGTGGGTCAGGCTGGAATTCACCCCTCCACTTT. Encoded protein: CASSHDGPGGSGWNSPLHF.

For this clone: Additional DNA sequences in this sample encode the identical CDR3. The chain is built from TRBV5-6 and TRBJ2-7; 13 nucleotides line up with TRBD2. Germline V gene lookup returns CDR1 SGHDT and CDR2 YYEEEE. The CDR3 has 15 residues. J lost 1 base, V lost 4 bases, and 2 bases had no gene match. The DNA of the CDR3 is TGTGCCAGCAGCCGGACTAGCGGGAGATCCTACGAGCAGTACTTC. It translates to CASSRTSGRSYEQYF.

The rearrangement uses TRBV5-4 and TRBJ2-4; D might be TRBD2 (6 bases). Looked up from germline, CDR1 is SGHNT and CDR2 is YYREEE (reference sequence). V lost 7 bases and J 3 bases, leaving 17 bases between the germline ends. CDR3 size: 15 residues. The CDR3 region is CASGAGSTSKNIQYF. Written as DNA, the CDR3 is TGTGCCAGCGGGGCGGGAAGTACGAGCAAAAACATTCAGTACTTC.

The J gene is TRBJ2-2, the V gene TRBV5-5; 10 nucleotides line up with TRBD1. The CDR3 has 16 amino acids. Unmatched junction bases numbered 8, after V lost 4 bases and J lost 5 bases. Germline CDR1 is SGHKS and CDR2 is YYEKEE (reference sequence). The DNA of the CDR3 is TGTGCCAGCAGCACGGGACAGGGGTGGAGGACCGGGGAGCTGTTTTTT. It codes for CASSTGQGWRTGELFF.

This clone was seen just once. Written as DNA, the CDR3 is TGTGCCAGCAGTTTTATGGGCACAGGGTTGTATGGCTACACCTTC. Its protein is CASSFMGTGLYGYTF. The rearrangement links TRBV28 to TRBJ1-2, with D possibly being TRBD1 (6 bases). This CDR3 is 15 amino acids long. V was trimmed by 3 bases and J by 5 bases, leaving 16 bases between them. Germline V gene lookup returns CDR1 MDHEN and CDR2 SYDVKM.

The chain carries TRBV5-6 and TRBJ2-1, with 11 bases aligning to TRBD1. Per the germline V gene, CDR1 is SGHDT and CDR2 is YYEEEE. This CDR3 spans 18 amino acids. The V segment lost 4 bases and the J segment 1 base; nucleotides outside the gene matches: 10. The CDR3 nucleotides read TGTGCCAGCAGCCGGGACAGGGGGATAATGGGGTCCTACAATGAGCAGTTCTTC. Translated: CASSRDRGIMGSYNEQFF.

The chain is built from TRBV5-1 and TRBJ2-5; D may match TRBD1 or TRBD2 (5 bases each). The V gene lost 2 bases and the J gene lost 4 bases, with 12 bases spanning the gap. From germline, CDR1 is SGHRS and CDR2 YFSETQ. The CDR3 sequence is 14 residues long. In DNA, the CDR3 is TGCGCCAGCAGCTTTTATCCCGGGGCAGAGACCCAGTACTTC. As protein: CASSFYPGAETQYF.

The sample holds a few counts of this clone. The chain recombines TRBV4-2 with TRBJ2-7, with D possibly being TRBD2 (5 bases). The germline V gene has CDR1 LGHNA and CDR2 YNFKEQ. CDR3 length: 16 amino acids. V was cut by 1 base and J by 3 bases, with 16 bases left in between. The DNA for the CDR3 is TGTGCCAGCAGCCAAGTTCCAGCGGAACCCCACTACGAGCAGTACTTC. It encodes CASSQVPAEPHYEQYF.

The chain links TRBV27 to TRBJ1-6, with D maybe TRBD1 (5 bases). CDR1 is MNHEY, CDR2 SMNVEV, per germline (reference sequence). V was cut by 4 bases and J by 8 bases, with 12 bases left in between. CDR3 length: 14 residues. In DNA, the CDR3 is TGTGCCAGCAGTTCCTCGGACAAACATTCACCCCTCCACTTT. The encoded protein is CASSSSDKHSPLHF.

This sequence joins TRBV7-2 and TRBJ2-1; 9 bases match TRBD2. The CDR3 extends over 16 amino acids. With V trimmed by 5 bases and J by 4 bases, 9 bases remained unmatched. Germline V gene data show CDR1 as SGHTA and CDR2 as FQGNSA. The CDR3 loop reads CASSPRATSGYNEQFF. The CDR3 region has the DNA TGTGCCAGCAGCCCAAGAGCGACTAGCGGATACAATGAGCAGTTCTTC.

This clone turned up a few times. This chain joins TRBV28 and TRBJ2-1; 12 positions agree with TRBD1. Germline trimming cut 7 bases from V and 7 bases from J; bases unmatched to any gene: 11. CDR1 and CDR2 from the germline V gene are MDHEN and SYDVKM. The length of the CDR3 is 16 residues. CDR3 nucleotide sequence: TGTGCCAGCACGTCGGCCGGGACAGGGGGCCGGAATGAGCAGTTCTTC. Translating gives CASTSAGTGGRNEQFF.